This T cell receptor beta chain was identified in a study of blood T cell repertoires in COVID-19. Study as a whole: Samples came from the United States, Italy and Spain, spanning acute and convalescent COVID-19. From T cells, B-cell-depleted T cells, or PBMCs came the material, which was cDNA or gDNA.

Germline loops: CDR1 WNHNN, CDR2 SYGVQD (reference sequence). The V gene end was trimmed by 6 bases and the J gene end by 0 bases; junction bases not matched to a gene: 6. The CDR3 has 17 amino acids. In the authors' methods: It was from reference gene primer amplification that nucleated cell counts were estimated. Using immunoSEQ multiplex PCR, the repertoire was profiled, and TCRdb retains in-frame clones only, with some absent. V and J calls and clone size are given by that table; D and trimming were obtained from the DNA. The table records roughly 230,000 clones, over 80% of them present only once.

Sequencing used peripheral blood. This chain connects TRBV10-1 to TRBJ2-1, with 12 bases fitting TRBD2. The source is a human donor in a cohort sampled during active COVID-19. This CDR3 reads CASSTTSGGLSYNEQFF. The CDR3 coding sequence is TGCGCCAGCAGCACGACTAGCGGGGGACTCTCCTACAATGAGCAGTTCTTC.